This entry features one T cell receptor (beta chain) sequence. Its antigen is undetermined. The V and J ends lost 4 bases and 6 bases respectively, with 4 bases between them. CDR3 length equals 11 residues. CDR1 and CDR2 (germline): SGHVS, FQNEAQ. The data derive from a study of T cell responses to AZD1222 COVID-19 vaccine. Repertoires were generated with immunoSEQ multiplex PCR, while TCRdb's copy carries only in-frame clones and drops some. Of 140,000 to 150,000 clones listed, 86% are singletons. Study-level points and caveats: Clonal diversity may have been underestimated in mostly white British donors. Repertoire sampling was restricted to post-peak T cell response timepoints.

The gene calls are TRBV7-8 and TRBJ2-1, with D uncertain. The TCR sequence derives from an adult who received the AZD1222 COVID-19 vaccine. Material: peripheral blood, obtained 28 days after the second AZD1222 dose. CDR3 sequence (DNA): TGTGCCAGCAGCTATGTCAATGAGCAGTTCTTC. Translation: CASSYVNEQFF.